The source of this T cell receptor beta chain is a study of early stage breast cancer tumors (dated by TCRdb to 2016 to 2017). Background on the whole study: Of the roughly 15 invasive breast tumors, roughly 12 were found to be estrogen receptor-positive, progesterone receptor-positive and HER2-negative. Of the roughly twelve ER+/PR+/HER2- tumors, eight were classified as invasive ductal carcinomas and four as invasive lobular carcinomas. The average read coverage per sample was around 10-fold. A total of around 2.7 million templates, representing approximately 1,100,000 unique clonotypes, were detected across all samples.

Broader findings and caveats from the paper: About 2.7-fold higher T cell density and higher clonality were observed in tumors than in adjacent normal breast tissue. Greater similarity was observed between blood and normal breast repertoires than between blood and tumor repertoires, and tumor was distinguished from normal in about 85% of the 16 patients when each tissue was compared with blood. Analysis by tumor subtype was prevented by the small cohort size. Enriched TCRB sequences shared across patients were mostly commonly generated sequences, unlikely to play an important role in the tumor microenvironment. Bulk genomic DNA sequencing of unsorted cells missed chain pairing and functional markers such as CD4, CD8 and FOXP3.

V is pruned by 3 bases and J by 4 bases, leaving 9 bases of the junction without a gene match. CDR1 and CDR2, looked up from the germline V gene, are MDHEN and SYDVKM. The CDR3 runs 15 amino acids, cysteine and phenylalanine included. CDR3 DNA only is kept here, 45 bases in frame from base 1. Adjacent normal breast tissue was collected about 2-4.5 cm away from the tumor, rinsed in PBS and stored in prechilled RNAlater. Because normal breast tissue has high lipid content and low cell density, about 100-340 mg of normal breast tissue was often needed to obtain enough DNA. The study profiled bulk TCR beta-chain repertoires in matched peripheral blood, tumor and adjacent normal breast tissue taken from around 15 patients with early-stage breast cancer. The Qiagen AllPrep DNA/RNA Mini kit was used to extract genomic DNA. Each sample was amplified as two independent genomic DNA replicates: about 0.47 ug for blood and roughly 1.5 ug for tumor or normal breast. Following the manufacturer's instructions, the ImmunoSeq Intro kit was used to carry out TCRB sequencing on genomic DNA. Multiplex PCR ran roughly 30 cycles with proprietary primers and spike-in control sequences for absolute quantification. An 87-bp fragment spanning the CDR3 and flanking V and J genes was sequenced with single-end 150-bp reads. Each lane of an Illumina MiSeq using version 3.0 chemistry carried seven multiplexed samples, with two replicates per sample. The authors processed their data as follows. The vendor's proprietary pipeline processed the raw data and merged both replicates into a single result for each sample. Productive rearrangements sharing the V-gene family, CDR3 amino acid sequence and J-gene segment were defined as clonotypes. Clonality was computed as 1 minus the normalized Shannon entropy (Pielou evenness) of TCRB abundances. To estimate T cell density, the total number of templates was divided by the number of input cells, which was inferred from the amount of DNA input. Total repertoire diversity and clonality were estimated with Recon using default parameters. A clonotype was considered tumor-enriched if its abundance in tumor exceeded 0.1% and was at least 32-fold higher than its abundance in normal breast. TCRdb took this table from immuneACCESS and kept in-frame rearrangements with V and J called. Such tables lack part of the clones; where checked against another copy, unresolved V genes explain under half of the gap, and the rest is unexplained. V, J and clone size are those of that table, while D and trimming were read from the DNA. The sample table records around 4,400 clones; just under 70% of these occur just once. Less than 30% of the sample goes to the ten largest clones.

The table lists this clone with a few counts. The target of this receptor is not known. No qualities accompany the bases; no much larger clone lies one base away. The TCR was taken from a person aged 55 to 75 with breast cancer. Recombination joined TRBV28 with TRBJ2-7; TRBD2 aligns with 7 central bases. Sequencing input: normal breast tissue next to the tumor. The DNA is TGTGCCAGCAGTTTTTTCGCGGGAGCCCGTTACGAGCAGTACTTC. This sequence encodes CASSFFAGARYEQYF.